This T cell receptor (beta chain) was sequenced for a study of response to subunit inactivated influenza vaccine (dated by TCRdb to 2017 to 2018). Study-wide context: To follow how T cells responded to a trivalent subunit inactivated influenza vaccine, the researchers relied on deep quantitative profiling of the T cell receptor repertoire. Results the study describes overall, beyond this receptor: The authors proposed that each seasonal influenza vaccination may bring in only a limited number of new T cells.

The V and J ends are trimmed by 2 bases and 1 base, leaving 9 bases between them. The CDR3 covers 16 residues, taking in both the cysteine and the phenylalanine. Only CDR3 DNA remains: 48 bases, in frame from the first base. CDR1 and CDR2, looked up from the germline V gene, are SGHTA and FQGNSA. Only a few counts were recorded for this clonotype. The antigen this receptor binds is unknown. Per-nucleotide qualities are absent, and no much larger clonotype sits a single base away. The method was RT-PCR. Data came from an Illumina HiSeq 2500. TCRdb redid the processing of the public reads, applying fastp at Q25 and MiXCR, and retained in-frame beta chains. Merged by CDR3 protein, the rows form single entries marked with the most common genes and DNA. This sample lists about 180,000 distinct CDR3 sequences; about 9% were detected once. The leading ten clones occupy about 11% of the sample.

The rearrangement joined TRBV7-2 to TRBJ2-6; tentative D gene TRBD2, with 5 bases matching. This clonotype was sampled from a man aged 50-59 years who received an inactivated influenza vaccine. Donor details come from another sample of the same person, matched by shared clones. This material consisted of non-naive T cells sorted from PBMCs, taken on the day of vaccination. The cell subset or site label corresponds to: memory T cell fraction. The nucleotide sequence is TGTGCCAGCAGCTTATACCGCGGGTCTGGGGCCAACGTCCTGACTTTC. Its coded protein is CASSLYRGSGANVLTF.